The clone carrying this T cell receptor beta chain occurred a few times. These data come from a study of CD8+CD57+ T cells in acquired aplastic anemia. Individuals selected for sequencing had exhibited CD8+CD57+ cell expansion on flow cytometry. CDR3 and TCR beta VDJ profiling relied on a genomic DNA template. TCRdb used MiXCR to reprocess the reads, holding one entry per CDR3 protein. The data show 220,000 or so distinct CDR3 sequences, roughly 60% seen once. Trimming cost V 4 bases and J 0 bases, with 13 bases left between them. CDR1 is MGHDK and CDR2 is SYGVNS in the germline V gene. CDR3 length equals 16 residues.

The sequence derives from a human donor with aplastic anemia. Sequenced material: sorted CD4+, CD8+, or CD8+CD57+ T cells (not recorded which) from PBMCs. The chain carries TRBV25-1 and TRBJ1-5; a weak D match, TRBD1 (5 bases). Here the CDR3 DNA reads TGTGCCAGCAGTGCCAACCGGGACGGTAGCAATCAGCCCCAGCATTTT. Protein sequence: CASSANRDGSNQPQHF.